This T cell receptor (beta chain) was profiled in a study of blood T cell repertoires in COVID-19. Some clones are missing from TCRdb's copy, which holds only in-frame ones; the method was immunoSEQ multiplex PCR. This table holds 250,000 to 350,000 clones, roughly 86% found once. V shed 2 bases, J shed 5 bases, and the junction held 6 bases outside the gene matches. The germline CDR1 and CDR2 sequences are SGDLS and YYNGEE. There are 14 residues in the CDR3. Everyone who took part was 18 to 89 years old, and they came from about two dozen US areas. Donors in Cohort 3 who had recovered were those with two negative PCRs, healthcare professional clearance, or resolution of their symptoms.

This receptor was taken from a woman aged 25 to 39 who had recovered from COVID-19. The V gene is TRBV9, the J gene TRBJ2-7; 8 bases map to TRBD1. Sequences were obtained from PBMCs or T cells enriched from blood (not recorded which). The CDR3: CASSVQGAGDEQYF. For the CDR3, the DNA is TGTGCCAGCAGCGTCCAGGGGGCAGGCGACGAGCAGTACTTC.